This T cell receptor (beta chain) was identified during a study of cytomegalovirus exposure and HLA in healthy donors. For the study at large: Of the donors genotyped, about 410 in all, 75% to 85% fell in the Caucasian-associated ancestry cluster.

13 Jbeta primers and 60 Vbeta primers were used for the PCR. Clones were read by immunoSEQ multiplex PCR, and TCRdb kept only the in-frame ones, dropping some. The repertoire has 100,000 or so clones, over 70% of them found once; the top ten carry 2.1%. This clone was observed a few times. The antigen remains undetermined. Donors likely had unrecorded immune exposures despite being nominally healthy when sampled. Whole-study results and caveats: Versus the 666-donor mean, an Asian-associated ancestry cluster reportedly showed fewer N-insertions in a later analysis. The study assumed roughly uniform donor sequencing depth for presence/absence analyses.

Germline V lookup: CDR1 SGHTA, CDR2 FQGNSA. Trimming shortened V by 5 bases and J by 10 bases, and 14 bases separated the two germline ends. The CDR3 has 13 amino acids. V and J are TRBV7-2 and TRBJ1-4; D is possibly TRBD1 (5 bases). The sequencing input was PBMCs. This clonotype originated in a man in his thirties or forties in good health and CMV-seronegative. In DNA form, the CDR3 reads TGTGCCAGCAGCCTTGAGGAGGGGCGAAAACTGTTTTTT. Its translation: CASSLEEGRKLFF.